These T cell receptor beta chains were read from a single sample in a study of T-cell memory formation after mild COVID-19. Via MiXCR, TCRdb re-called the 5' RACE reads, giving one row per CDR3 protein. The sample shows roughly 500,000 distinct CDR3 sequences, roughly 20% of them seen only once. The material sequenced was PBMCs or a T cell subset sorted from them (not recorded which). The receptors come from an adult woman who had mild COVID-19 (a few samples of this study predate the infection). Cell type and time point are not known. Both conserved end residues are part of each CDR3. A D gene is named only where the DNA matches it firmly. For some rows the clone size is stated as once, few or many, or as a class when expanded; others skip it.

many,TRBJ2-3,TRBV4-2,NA,TGTGCCAGCAGCCAAGATAGTACGGATACGCAGTATTTT,CASSQDSTDTQYF
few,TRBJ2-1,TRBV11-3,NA,TGTGCCAGCAGCTTTTACAGGGCGATAAGCTCCTACAATGAGCAGTTCTTC,CASSFYRAISSYNEQFF
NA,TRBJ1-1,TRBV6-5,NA,TGTGCCAGCAGGGCCGGGGTGGCTGAAGCTTTCTTT,CASRAGVAEAFF
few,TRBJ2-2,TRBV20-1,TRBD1,TGCAGTGCTTCGACAGGGGGCACCGGGGAGCTGTTTTTT,CSASTGGTGELFF
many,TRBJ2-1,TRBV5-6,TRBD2,TGTGCCAGCAGCGCTACTAGCGTGTGGGTCCTAAATGAGCAGTTCTTC,CASSATSVWVLNEQFF
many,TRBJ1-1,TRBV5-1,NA,TGCGCCAGCAGCCGTGGGGAGGAGAACACTGAAGCTTTCTTT,CASSRGEENTEAFF
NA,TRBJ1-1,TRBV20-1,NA,TGCAGTGCTATAATTCGCTCCCCGAACACTGAAGCTTTCTTT,CSAIIRSPNTEAFF
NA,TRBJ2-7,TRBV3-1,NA,TGTGCCAGCAGCCAGACCCCGGGATTCTACGAGCAGTACTTC,CASSQTPGFYEQYF
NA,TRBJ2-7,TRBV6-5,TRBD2,TGTGCCAGCAGACCAGCGGGAACCTCCTACGAGCAGTACTTC,CASRPAGTSYEQYF
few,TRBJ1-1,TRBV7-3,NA,TGTGCCAGCAGCTTAAGTTTCGGAGCCACTGAAGCTTTCTTT,CASSLSFGATEAFF
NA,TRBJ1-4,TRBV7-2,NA,TGTGCCAGCAGCTTAGTAGGGGACATCGGGGAAAAACTGTTTTTT,CASSLVGDIGEKLFF
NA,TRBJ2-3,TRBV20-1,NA,TGCAGTGCTGGCCACGGGCCGTCAGATACGCAGTATTTT,CSAGHGPSDTQYF
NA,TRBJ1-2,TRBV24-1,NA,TGTGCCACCAGTGATTTTAAGACAGACTATGGCTACACCTTC,CATSDFKTDYGYTF